This is a list of T cell receptor beta chains from one sample in a study of blood T cell repertoires in COVID-19. Method: immunoSEQ multiplex PCR; TCRdb's copy keeps in-frame clones and lacks some. The sample lists some 250,000 clones; 90% to 95% were seen once. The sample was PBMCs or T cells enriched from blood (not recorded which). The receptors shown here come from a human donor in a cohort exposed to, infected with or recovered from COVID-19 (not recorded which). The donor label of this sample is uncertain. The CDR3 runs from the conserved cysteine through the conserved F or W. Fields, in order: J gene, D gene, V gene, clone size, CDR3 length, CDR3 protein, CDR3 DNA. The D gene is left open where the match is weak. Clone size is stated in some rows and not others, as once, few, many or a class when expanded.

J: TRBJ1-2; D: .; V: TRBV20-1; size: once; length: 11; CDR3: CSARGQLGYTF; DNA: TGCAGTGCTAGAGGACAGCTTGGCTACACCTTC
J: TRBJ1-5; D: .; V: TRBV9; size: .; length: 18; CDR3: CASSVSVPKQGPNQPQHF; DNA: TGTGCCAGCAGCGTATCCGTCCCAAAACAGGGACCCAATCAGCCCCAGCATTTT
J: TRBJ1-1; D: .; V: TRBV6-1; size: .; length: 15; CDR3: CASSEITGYNTEAFF; DNA: TGTGCCAGCAGTGAAATAACAGGGTACAACACTGAAGCTTTCTTT
J: TRBJ2-7; D: TRBD1; V: TRBV19; size: .; length: 13; CDR3: CASSPGQTNEQYF; DNA: TGTGCCAGTAGTCCGGGACAGACTAACGAGCAGTACTTC
J: TRBJ2-1; D: .; V: TRBV27; size: once; length: 16; CDR3: CASSLGQNLGIGEQFF; DNA: TGTGCCAGCAGTTTGGGGCAAAACCTGGGGATAGGTGAGCAGTTCTTC
J: TRBJ1-6; D: .; V: TRBV4-3; size: .; length: 16; CDR3: CASSQARGTNNSPLHF; DNA: TGCGCCAGCAGCCAGGCCAGGGGTACCAATAATTCACCCCTCCACTTT
J: TRBJ1-2; D: TRBD1; V: TRBV2; size: .; length: 15; CDR3: CASSEQSGGLYGYTF; DNA: TGTGCCAGCAGTGAACAGTCAGGGGGCCTCTATGGCTACACCTTC
J: TRBJ1-6; D: TRBD1; V: TRBV2; size: .; length: 14; CDR3: CASSEQGANSPLHF; DNA: TGTGCCAGCAGTGAACAGGGGGCGAATTCACCCCTCCACTTT
J: TRBJ1-1; D: TRBD1; V: TRBV7-2; size: .; length: 16; CDR3: CASSSKWTGSGTEAFF; DNA: TGTGCCAGCAGCTCAAAATGGACAGGTTCCGGCACTGAAGCTTTCTTT
J: TRBJ2-3; D: TRBD2; V: TRBV3-1/TRBV3-2; size: .; length: 19; CDR3: CASSQVLASGGARSDTQYF; DNA: TGTGCCAGCAGCCAAGTTCTGGCTAGCGGGGGGGCCAGGTCAGATACGCAGTATTTT
J: TRBJ1-2; D: .; V: TRBV2; size: .; length: 15; CDR3: CASRNDRPSNYGYTF; DNA: TGTGCCAGCAGGAACGACAGGCCTTCTAACTATGGCTACACCTTC
J: TRBJ2-3; D: .; V: TRBV5-6; size: .; length: 16; CDR3: CASSLAGRGSTDTQYF; DNA: TGTGCCAGCAGCTTGGCTGGCCGGGGGAGCACAGATACGCAGTATTTT
J: TRBJ2-1; D: TRBD2; V: TRBV24-1; size: .; length: 15; CDR3: CATSDPSGGAYEQFF; DNA: TGTGCCACCAGTGACCCTAGCGGGGGGGCGTATGAGCAGTTCTTC
J: TRBJ2-1; D: .; V: TRBV4-1; size: .; length: 15; CDR3: CASSLGGGISNEQFF; DNA: TGCGCCAGCAGTTTAGGGGGGGGCATAAGCAATGAGCAGTTCTTC
J: TRBJ2-7; D: TRBD1; V: TRBV3-1/TRBV3-2; size: .; length: 13; CDR3: CASSQGQGGEQYF; DNA: TGTGCCAGCAGCCAAGGACAGGGTGGCGAGCAGTACTTC
J: TRBJ1-6; D: .; V: TRBV6-2/TRBV6-3; size: .; length: 17; CDR3: CASSTRNRGTYNSPLHF; DNA: TGTGCCAGCAGTACGCGGAACCGAGGCACCTATAATTCACCCCTCCACTTT
J: TRBJ1-2; D: TRBD1; V: TRBV19; size: .; length: 12; CDR3: CASSKGDSDYTF; DNA: TGTGCCAGTAGTAAAGGGGACAGCGACTACACCTTC
J: TRBJ1-2; D: .; V: TRBV14; size: .; length: 13; CDR3: CASSARLQSRYTF; DNA: TGTGCCAGCAGCGCCCGTCTACAGAGTCGCTACACCTTC
J: TRBJ2-4; D: .; V: TRBV3-1/TRBV3-2; size: .; length: 16; CDR3: CASSEETALAKNIQYF; DNA: TGTGCCAGCAGCGAGGAGACCGCTCTAGCCAAAAACATTCAGTACTTC
J: TRBJ2-5; D: TRBD1; V: TRBV5-8; size: .; length: 13; CDR3: CASSGTGQMGQYF; DNA: TGTGCCAGCAGCGGGACAGGGCAGATGGGCCAGTACTTC
J: TRBJ2-6; D: TRBD1; V: TRBV18; size: once; length: 16; CDR3: CASSNRGNSGANVLTF; DNA: TGTGCCAGCTCAAACAGGGGAAACTCTGGGGCCAACGTCCTGACTTTC
J: TRBJ2-5; D: TRBD2; V: TRBV30; size: .; length: 14; CDR3: CAWRSGLAPETQYF; DNA: TGTGCCTGGAGATCGGGACTAGCCCCAGAGACCCAGTACTTC
J: TRBJ2-7; D: TRBD2; V: TRBV4-3; size: .; length: 16; CDR3: CASSQDRTGLTSEQYF; DNA: TGCGCCAGCAGCCAGGACCGGACGGGACTAACGTCCGAGCAGTACTTC
J: TRBJ1-2; D: TRBD1; V: TRBV12-3/TRBV12-4; size: .; length: 13; CDR3: CASSPGTGVGYTF; DNA: TGTGCCAGCAGTCCCGGGACAGGGGTCGGCTACACCTTC
J: TRBJ1-2; D: .; V: TRBV6-5; size: .; length: 14; CDR3: CASSYSTGEEGYTF; DNA: TGTGCCAGCAGTTACTCAACGGGAGAAGAAGGCTACACCTTC
J: TRBJ2-1; D: TRBD1; V: TRBV7-9; size: .; length: 16; CDR3: CASSPTRTGPYNEQFF; DNA: TGTGCCAGCAGTCCGACTAGGACAGGGCCGTACAATGAGCAGTTCTTC
J: TRBJ1-2; D: .; V: TRBV9; size: .; length: 14; CDR3: CASSPMDSPIGYTF; DNA: TGTGCCAGCAGCCCGATGGACAGCCCTATAGGCTACACCTTC
J: TRBJ1-1; D: TRBD1; V: TRBV19; size: once; length: 15; CDR3: CASSTQGAMNTEAFF; DNA: TGTGCCAGTAGTACTCAGGGGGCAATGAACACTGAAGCTTTCTTT
J: TRBJ2-5; D: .; V: TRBV2; size: .; length: 14; CDR3: CASSEAPGLLTQYF; DNA: TGTGCCAGCAGTGAAGCCCCAGGTCTATTGACCCAGTACTTC
J: TRBJ1-4; D: TRBD1; V: TRBV11-2; size: .; length: 14; CDR3: CASSLFQGAEKLFF; DNA: TGTGCCAGCAGCTTATTTCAGGGGGCGGAAAAACTGTTTTTT
J: TRBJ2-5; D: TRBD1; V: TRBV5-1; size: few; length: 14; CDR3: CASSQETGQETQYF; DNA: TGCGCCAGCAGCCAAGAGACAGGGCAAGAGACCCAGTACTTC
J: TRBJ1-3; D: .; V: TRBV12-3/TRBV12-4; size: few; length: 13; CDR3: CASRFEPGNTIYF; DNA: TGTGCCAGCAGGTTCGAGCCTGGAAACACCATATATTTT
J: TRBJ1-1; D: .; V: TRBV2; size: .; length: 15; CDR3: CASSDDRYQGTEAFF; DNA: TGTGCCAGCAGTGACGACAGGTATCAGGGCACTGAAGCTTTCTTT
J: TRBJ1-2; D: .; V: TRBV4-2; size: .; length: 14; CDR3: CASSQDLTGNGYTF; DNA: TGTGCCAGCAGCCAAGATTTAACAGGGAATGGCTACACCTTC
J: TRBJ2-7; D: .; V: TRBV19; size: .; length: 14; CDR3: CASSMTGISYEQYF; DNA: TGTGCCAGTAGTATGACAGGAATCTCCTACGAGCAGTACTTC
J: TRBJ1-3; D: .; V: TRBV5-6; size: .; length: 16; CDR3: CASSLERAGPGNTIYF; DNA: TGTGCCAGCAGCTTGGAAAGGGCAGGGCCTGGAAACACCATATATTTT
J: TRBJ1-2; D: TRBD1; V: TRBV4-2; size: .; length: 17; CDR3: CASSPLTGTGRGYGYTF; DNA: TGTGCCAGCAGCCCCTTGACCGGGACAGGAAGAGGGTATGGCTACACCTTC
J: TRBJ2-7; D: .; V: TRBV5-1; size: .; length: 13; CDR3: CASSLRQNYEQYF; DNA: TGCGCCAGCAGCTTGAGACAGAACTACGAGCAGTACTTC
J: TRBJ2-7; D: TRBD1; V: TRBV7-2; size: .; length: 13; CDR3: CASSLDRVYEQYF; DNA: TGTGCCAGCAGCTTGGACAGGGTCTACGAGCAGTACTTC
J: TRBJ1-2; D: .; V: TRBV29-1; size: .; length: 13; CDR3: CSVDVWARDGYTF; DNA: TGCAGCGTTGACGTGTGGGCGCGGGATGGCTACACCTTC
J: TRBJ1-4; D: .; V: TRBV11-2; size: .; length: 15; CDR3: CASSDRIATNEKLFF; DNA: TGTGCCAGCAGTGACAGGATTGCAACTAATGAAAAACTGTTTTTT
J: TRBJ1-1; D: .; V: TRBV5-1; size: .; length: 16; CDR3: CASSLRRQIINTEAFF; DNA: TGCGCCAGCAGCCTGAGAAGACAGATCATCAACACTGAAGCTTTCTTT
J: TRBJ1-1; D: .; V: TRBV5-1; size: .; length: 14; CDR3: CASSLVPGNTEAFF; DNA: TGCGCCAGCAGCTTGGTGCCGGGTAACACTGAAGCTTTCTTT
J: TRBJ1-6; D: TRBD1; V: TRBV19; size: .; length: 17; CDR3: CASSIEPTGPGNSPLHF; DNA: TGTGCCAGTAGTATAGAACCGACAGGGCCTGGGAATTCACCCCTCCACTTT